The T cell receptor beta chain described here comes from a study of shared clonotypes between healthy human individuals. V trimming: 4 bases; J trimming: 5 bases; junction bases outside the gene matches: 5. The CDR3 spans 14 residues. The germline gives CDR1 MNHNS, CDR2 SASEGT. Method: immunoSEQ multiplex PCR; TCRdb's copy keeps in-frame clones and lacks some. The table has around 700,000 clones, roughly 72% seen once. From CD4+ cells came CD45RA+ naive and CD45RA-negative memory subsets. This TCR was recovered from a woman aged 30 to 39 in good health. The specimen sequenced was memory CD4+ T cells sorted from blood. The sample's subset: CD45RA-negative fraction. The rearrangement uses TRBV6-1 and TRBJ1-5; 7 nucleotides align to TRBD1. The CDR3 nucleotides are TGTGCCAGCAGTGGTAGCACAGGGGATCAGCCCCAGCATTTT. It codes for CASSGSTGDQPQHF.